The clone carrying this T cell receptor (beta chain) was recorded once. The antigen is not known. CDR3 size: 12 residues. V lost 2 bases and J 4 bases, leaving 5 bases between the germline ends. Germline values: CDR1 GTSNPN, CDR2 SVGIG (reference sequence). The entry originates in a study of cytomegalovirus exposure and HLA in healthy donors. Study-wide findings and caveats: The study recorded 160 or so TCR beta chains that were cytomegalovirus-associated.

Profiled with immunoSEQ multiplex PCR; TCRdb holds only in-frame clones, not every one. The data show roughly 190,000 clones, about 82% seen once. The chain joins TRBV30 to TRBJ1-4; D uncertain. This TCR was sampled from a young woman in good health and CMV-seronegative. Sequenced sample: PBMCs. The DNA for the CDR3 is TGTGCCTGGAGTAACATTAATGAAAAACTGTTTTTT. It specifies CAWSNINEKLFF.